This T cell receptor (beta chain) was found in a study of technical replicates of blood from a handful of donors. The CDR3 covers 15 residues. Germline assignment: CDR1 SGDLS and CDR2 YYNGEE. V was cut by 2 bases and J by 9 bases, with 20 bases left in between. Measured with immunoSEQ multiplex PCR; TCRdb has only the in-frame clones, and not every one. Here the sample spans about 62,000 clones, around 87% being singletons. The sample comprised PBMCs. The chain links TRBV9 to TRBJ2-5, with a weak D call TRBD2 (5 bases). The sequence derives from a human donor in good health. Some clones in this sample may be carry-over from other donors' samples. The CDR3 sequence is CASSVLGLAAEAQYF. The CDR3 region has the DNA TGTGCCAGCAGCGTCTTAGGACTGGCGGCGGAGGCCCAGTACTTC.